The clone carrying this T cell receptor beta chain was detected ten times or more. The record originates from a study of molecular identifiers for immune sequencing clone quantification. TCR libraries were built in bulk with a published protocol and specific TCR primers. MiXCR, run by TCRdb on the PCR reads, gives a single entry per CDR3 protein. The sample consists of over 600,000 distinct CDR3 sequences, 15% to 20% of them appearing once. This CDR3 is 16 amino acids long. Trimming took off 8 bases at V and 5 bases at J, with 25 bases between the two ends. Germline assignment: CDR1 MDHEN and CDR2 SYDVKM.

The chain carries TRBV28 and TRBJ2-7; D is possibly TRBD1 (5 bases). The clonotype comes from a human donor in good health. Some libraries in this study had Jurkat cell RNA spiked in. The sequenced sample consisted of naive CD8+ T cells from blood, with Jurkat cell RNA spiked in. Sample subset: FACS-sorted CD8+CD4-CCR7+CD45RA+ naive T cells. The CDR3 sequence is CASGVKLGARSDEQYF. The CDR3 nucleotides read TGTGCCAGCGGGGTTAAGCTAGGGGCTAGGAGCGACGAGCAGTACTTC.